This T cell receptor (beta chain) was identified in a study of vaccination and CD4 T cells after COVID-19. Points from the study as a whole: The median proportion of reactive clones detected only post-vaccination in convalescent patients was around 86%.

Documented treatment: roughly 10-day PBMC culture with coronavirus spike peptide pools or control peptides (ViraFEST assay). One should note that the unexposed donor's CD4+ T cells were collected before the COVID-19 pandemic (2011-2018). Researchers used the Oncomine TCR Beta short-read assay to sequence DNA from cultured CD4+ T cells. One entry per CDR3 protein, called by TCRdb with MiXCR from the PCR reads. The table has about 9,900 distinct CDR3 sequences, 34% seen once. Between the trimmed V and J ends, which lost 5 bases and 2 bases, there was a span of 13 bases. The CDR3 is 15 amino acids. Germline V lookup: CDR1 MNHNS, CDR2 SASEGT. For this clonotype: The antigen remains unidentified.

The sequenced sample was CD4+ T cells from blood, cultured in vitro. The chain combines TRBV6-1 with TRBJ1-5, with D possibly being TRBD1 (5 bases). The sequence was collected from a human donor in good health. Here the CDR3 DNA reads TGTGCCAGCAGTCAAGGACAATCGGGCAATCAGCCCCAGCATTTT. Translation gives CASSQGQSGNQPQHF.